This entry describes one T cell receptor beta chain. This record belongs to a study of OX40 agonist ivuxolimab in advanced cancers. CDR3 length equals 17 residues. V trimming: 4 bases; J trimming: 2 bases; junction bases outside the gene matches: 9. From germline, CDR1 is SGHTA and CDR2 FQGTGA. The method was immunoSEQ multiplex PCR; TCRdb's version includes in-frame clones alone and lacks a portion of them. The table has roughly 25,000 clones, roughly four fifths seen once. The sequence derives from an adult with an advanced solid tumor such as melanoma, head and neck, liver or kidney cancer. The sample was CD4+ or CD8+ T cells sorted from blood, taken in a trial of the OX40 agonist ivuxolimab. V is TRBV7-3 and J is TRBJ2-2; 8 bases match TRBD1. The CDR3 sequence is CASSSHPTGANTGELFF. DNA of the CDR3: TGTGCCAGCAGCTCACACCCGACAGGGGCTAACACCGGGGAGCTGTTTTTT.